The clone carrying this T cell receptor beta chain was seen a handful of times. The antigen remains undetermined. The data were obtained in a study of beta chain features in type 1 diabetes. Study-wide background: Similarity in age, gender and cell yields was seen between patients and healthy donors. Findings and limits, study-wide: The naive, central memory and Treg TCRB repertoires showed an apparent similarity that was greater among patients than among healthy donors. A moderate, significant TCRB CDR3 shortening appeared in type 1 diabetes across four CD4+ subsets.

Trimming removed 2 bases from V and 6 bases from J, with 5 bases in between. Looked up from germline, CDR1 is MGHRA and CDR2 is YSYEKL. This CDR3 contains 12 residues. The authors took one heparinised blood draw, averaging about 120 mL, from each donor. All of the isolated RNA was reverse transcribed, so expressed TCRB transcripts were sequenced. TCRdb's copy holds only in-frame clones and misses some; the assay was immunoSEQ multiplex PCR. The sample lists some 270,000 clones, roughly an eighth occurring once. This chain links TRBV4-1 with TRBJ1-5; unclear D gene. This TCR was recovered from a woman between 40 and 50 years old in good health. The sequencing sample was made of naive CD4+ T cells from blood. The CDR3 protein is CASSQIGQPQHF. The CDR3 nucleotides read TGCGCCAGCAGCCAAATCGGTCAGCCCCAGCATTTT.